The 15 T cell receptor beta chains presented below share a single source sample, sequenced in a study of control samples from healthy donors and cancer patients. The repertoire was sequenced with immunoSEQ multiplex PCR; TCRdb's copy has only in-frame clones and lacks some. The data show tens of thousands of clones, roughly 89% seen once. The sequenced sample was PBMCs. The receptor set was obtained from a woman aged 50 to 60 with colorectal cancer.

Here the CDR3 DNA reads TGTGCCAGCAGTTTTGGAGGAGGGAATGAGCAGTTCTTC. This gives the protein CASSFGGGNEQFF. V is TRBV27 and J is TRBJ2-1, with a possible D match to TRBD2 (6 bases). This CDR3 is built from 13 residues. Trimming cost V 3 bases and J 7 bases, with 10 bases left between them. Germline CDR1 is MNHEY and CDR2 is SMNVEV (reference sequence).

V gene TRBV5-4 combines with J gene TRBJ1-2, with D maybe TRBD1 (5 bases). CDR1 is SGHNT, CDR2 YYREEE, per germline (reference sequence). Trimming stripped 2 bases from V and 6 bases from J, with 11 bases between. The CDR3 extends over 13 amino acids. The CDR3 loop is CASSFPRGNGYTF. In nucleotides, the CDR3 is TGTGCCAGCAGCTTCCCCCGGGGGAATGGCTACACCTTC.

This chain joins TRBV14 and TRBJ2-1; D possibly corresponds to TRBD1 (6 bases). This CDR3 has 16 residues. CDR1 and CDR2 from the germline V gene are SGHDN and FVKESK. V was pared by 1 base and J by 2 bases, with 12 bases between. The CDR3, as DNA: TGTGCCAGCAGCCAAGTAGGGGCAGGGGCCTACAATGAGCAGTTCTTC. The encoded protein is CASSQVGAGAYNEQFF.

In nucleotides, the CDR3 is TGCGCCAGCAGCCGCCTGACGAACACTGAAGCTTTCTTT. Its translation is CASSRLTNTEAFF. The chain employs TRBV5-1 and TRBJ1-1, with D unresolved. The CDR3 runs to 13 residues. Trimming stripped 4 bases from V and 1 base from J, with 8 bases between. CDR1 SGHRS and CDR2 YFSETQ come from the germline V gene. The full variable domain, its missing parts supplied by reference TRBV5-1 and TRBJ1-1, is KAGVTQTPRYLIKTRGQQVTLSCSPISGHRSVSWYQQTPGQGLQFLFEYFSETQRNKGNFPGRFSGRQFSNSRSEMNVSTLELGDSALYLCASSRLTNTEAFFGQGTRLTVV.

The rearrangement joins TRBV19 to TRBJ1-6; 8 bases map to TRBD1. This CDR3 contains 16 residues. V was clipped by 5 bases and J by 7 bases; unmatched bases: 10. CDR1 and CDR2 from the germline V gene are LNHDA and SQIVND (reference sequence). This CDR3 is CASSDTGGLVNSPLHF. In DNA, the CDR3 is TGTGCCAGTAGTGATACAGGGGGTTTGGTCAATTCACCCCTCCACTTT.

The V and J genes are TRBV6-6 and TRBJ2-1; no clear D. V shed 8 bases and J shed 1 base, with 6 bases lying between them. CDR1 is MNHNY, CDR2 SVGAGI, per germline (reference sequence). The CDR3 sequence is 12 residues long. CDR3 bases: TGTGCCAGCGGGATATCCTACAATGAGCAGTTCTTC. Encoded protein: CASGISYNEQFF.

J is TRBJ1-2 and V is TRBV4-3; weak D call: TRBD1 (6 bases). Trimming left V 5 bases short and J 1 base short, with 14 bases between. Per germline, CDR1 LGHNA and CDR2 YSLEER. This CDR3 contains 15 residues. The CDR3 loop is CASSGDRLLNYGYTF. The CDR3 DNA reads TGCGCCAGCAGCGGTGACAGGCTACTTAACTATGGCTACACCTTC.

The rearrangement uses TRBV4-1 and TRBJ1-4; 8 bases are a match to TRBD1. CDR1 is MGHRA, CDR2 YSYEKL, per germline. The V segment lost 0 bases and the J segment 8 bases; nucleotides outside the gene matches: 2. This CDR3 has 14 residues. CDR3 sequence: CASSQEQGGEKLFF. CDR3 in DNA: TGCGCCAGCAGCCAAGAACAGGGGGGAGAAAAACTGTTTTTT.

The V call is TRBV3-1 (or the pseudogene TRBV3-2), the J call TRBJ1-4; 10 bases map to TRBD1. Germline V gene sequence: CDR1 LGHDT, CDR2 YNNKEL (reference sequence). This CDR3 is built from 16 residues. The V gene end was trimmed by 4 bases and the J gene end by 8 bases; junction bases not matched to a gene: 10. Here the CDR3 DNA reads TGTGCCAGCAGCCCCGGGGACAGGGGACATGTGGAAAAACTGTTTTTT. Translated, it gives CASSPGDRGHVEKLFF.

The rearrangement uses TRBV21-1 and TRBJ2-3; the D call in the table, TRBD1, was not verified against the DNA. TRBV21-1 counts as a pseudogene. This CDR3 region has 15 residues. The CDR3 spells CASSPRDRGADTQYF. The CDR3 DNA follows: TGTGCCAGCAGCCCCCGGGACAGGGGGGCAGATACGCAGTATTTT.

The V call is TRBV18, the J call TRBJ2-1; a weak D match, TRBD2 (5 bases). CDR3 length: 13 residues. Germline values: CDR1 KGHSH, CDR2 LQKENI. Deletions cut 3 bases from V and 8 bases from J, with 11 bases between. The CDR3: CASSPSEGHEQFF. The CDR3 coding sequence is TGTGCCAGCTCACCCAGTGAGGGCCATGAGCAGTTCTTC.

This chain uses TRBV2 with TRBJ2-7; tentative D call: TRBD1 (6 bases). Germline-derived CDR1 and CDR2 are SNHLY and FYNNEI. V lost 4 bases, J lost 3 bases, and 13 bases lay in between. The CDR3 extends over 14 amino acids. DNA of the CDR3: TGTGCCAGCAGTGCCCCGGACAGAAGCTACGAGCAGTACGTC. Protein product: CASSAPDRSYEQYV.

The V call is TRBV4-3, the J call TRBJ1-5, with D tentatively TRBD1 (5 bases). V lost 0 bases and J 5 bases, leaving 11 bases between the germline ends. There are 15 residues in the CDR3. Germline values: CDR1 LGHNA, CDR2 YSLEER. CDR3 nucleotides: TGCGCCAGCAGCCAAGACTGGGGGTCGGATCAGCCCCAGCATTTT. Its protein product is CASSQDWGSDQPQHF.

This clone occurred a few times. This chain connects TRBV6-5 to TRBJ2-1; TRBD1 aligns across 7 bases. In germline, CDR1 is MNHEY, CDR2 SVGAGI. V lost 5 bases to trimming and J lost 2 bases; unmatched junction nucleotides: 6. The length of the CDR3 is 15 residues. CDR3 bases: TGTGCCAGCAGTAAGGGACAGAAAACCTACAATGAGCAGTTCTTC. This sequence encodes CASSKGQKTYNEQFF.

This chain uses TRBV11-3 with TRBJ1-1; 9 nucleotides agree with TRBD1. Germline CDR1 is SGHNT and CDR2 is YENEEA. The J segment lost 1 base and the V segment lost 6 bases, leaving 0 bases of the junction unmatched. The CDR3 has 13 amino acids. CDR3 amino acids: CASRGQGNTEAFF. The CDR3 DNA follows: TGTGCCAGCAGGGGACAGGGGAACACTGAAGCTTTCTTT.